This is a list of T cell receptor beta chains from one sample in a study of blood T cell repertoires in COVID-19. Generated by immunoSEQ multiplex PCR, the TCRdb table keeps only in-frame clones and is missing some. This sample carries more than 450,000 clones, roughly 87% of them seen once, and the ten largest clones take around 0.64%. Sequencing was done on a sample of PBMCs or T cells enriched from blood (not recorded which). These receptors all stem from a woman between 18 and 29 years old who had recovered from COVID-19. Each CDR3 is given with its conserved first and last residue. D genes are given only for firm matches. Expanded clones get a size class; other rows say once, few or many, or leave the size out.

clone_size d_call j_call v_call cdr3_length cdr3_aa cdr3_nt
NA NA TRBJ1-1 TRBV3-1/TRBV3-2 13 CASSPLLGVKAFF TGTGCCAGCAGCCCCCTTTTAGGAGTAAAAGCTTTCTTT
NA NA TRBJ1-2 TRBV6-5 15 CASSQYQGIDYGYTF TGTGCCAGCAGCCAATACCAGGGGATCGACTATGGCTACACCTTC
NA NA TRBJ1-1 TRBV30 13 CAWSVGDYTEAFF TGTGCCTGGAGTGTAGGGGATTACACTGAAGCTTTCTTT
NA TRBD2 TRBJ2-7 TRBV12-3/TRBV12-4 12 CASSPTSGAQYF TGTGCCAGCAGTCCGACTAGCGGGGCCCAGTACTTC
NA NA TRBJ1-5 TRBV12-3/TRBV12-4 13 CASSSGGVQPQHF TGTGCCAGCAGTTCGGGAGGGGTTCAGCCCCAGCATTTT
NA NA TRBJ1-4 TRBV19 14 CASSLGQFGEKLFF TGTGCCAGTAGCCTTGGACAGTTCGGGGAAAAACTGTTTTTT
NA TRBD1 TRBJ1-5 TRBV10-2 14 CATKRTGLNQPQHF TGCGCCACCAAGCGGACAGGACTAAATCAGCCCCAGCATTTT
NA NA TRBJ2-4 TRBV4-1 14 CASSPIALENIQYF TGCGCCAGCAGCCCTATAGCGTTGGAAAACATTCAGTACTTC
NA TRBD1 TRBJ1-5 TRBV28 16 CASSLLTGGGHQPQHF TGTGCCAGCAGTTTACTGACAGGGGGAGGTCATCAGCCCCAGCATTTT
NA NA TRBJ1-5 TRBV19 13 CASSGERYQPQHF TGTGCCAGTAGTGGTGAGAGGTATCAGCCCCAGCATTTT
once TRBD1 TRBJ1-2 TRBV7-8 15 CASSLVRTGNYGYTF TGTGCCAGCAGCTTAGTCAGGACAGGGAATTACGGCTACACCTTC
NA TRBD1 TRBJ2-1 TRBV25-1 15 CASSADRAFYNEQFF TGTGCCAGCAGTGCTGACAGGGCTTTTTACAATGAGCAGTTCTTC
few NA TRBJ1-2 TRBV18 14 CASSPQGIGYGYTF TGTGCCAGCTCACCGCAGGGGATCGGCTATGGCTACACCTTC
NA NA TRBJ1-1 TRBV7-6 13 CASSPDSYTEAFF TGTGCCAGCAGCCCCGACAGTTACACTGAAGCTTTCTTT
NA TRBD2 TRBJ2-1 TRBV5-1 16 CASSLALAGPPDEQFF TGCGCCAGCAGCTTGGCACTAGCGGGGCCGCCGGATGAGCAGTTCTTC
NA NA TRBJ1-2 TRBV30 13 CAWSFRATYGYTF TGTGCCTGGAGTTTCAGGGCTACCTATGGCTACACCTTC
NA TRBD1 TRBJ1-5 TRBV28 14 CASRLGGSNQPQHF TGTGCCAGCAGGTTAGGGGGCAGCAATCAGCCCCAGCATTTT
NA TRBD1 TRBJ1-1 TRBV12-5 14 CASGRDRANTEAFF TGTGCTAGTGGTAGGGACAGGGCGAACACTGAAGCTTTCTTT
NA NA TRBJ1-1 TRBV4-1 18 CASTLNAPYGRANTEAFF TGCGCCAGCACCCTTAACGCCCCATATGGCAGGGCGAACACTGAAGCTTTCTTT
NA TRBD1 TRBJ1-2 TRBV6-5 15 CASSYSDPGGSGYTF TGTGCCAGCAGTTACTCGGACCCAGGGGGTAGCGGCTACACCTTC
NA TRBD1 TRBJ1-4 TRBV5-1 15 CASSIGQARDEKLFF TGCGCCAGCAGCATTGGACAGGCAAGGGATGAAAAACTGTTTTTT
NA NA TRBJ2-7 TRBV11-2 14 CASSLDRLAYEQYF TGTGCCAGCAGCTTAGATCGACTAGCCTACGAGCAGTACTTC
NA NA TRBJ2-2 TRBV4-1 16 CASSHDERPAAGELFF TGCGCCAGCAGCCATGATGAACGCCCCGCGGCTGGGGAGCTGTTTTTT
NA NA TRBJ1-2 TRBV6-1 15 CASSEALEANYGYTF TGTGCCAGCAGTGAAGCGTTAGAAGCTAACTATGGCTACACCTTC
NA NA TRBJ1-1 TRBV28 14 CASRAPQEAPEAFF TGTGCCAGCAGAGCCCCCCAGGAGGCGCCTGAAGCTTTCTTT
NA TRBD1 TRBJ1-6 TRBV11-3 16 CASSFHRGIDNSPLHF TGTGCCAGCAGTTTCCACAGGGGGATCGATAATTCACCCCTCCACTTT
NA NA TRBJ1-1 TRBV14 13 CASSPRGNTEAFF TGTGCCAGCAGCCCCCGGGGGAACACTGAAGCTTTCTTT
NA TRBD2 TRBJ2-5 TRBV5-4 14 CASSPSSGGETQYF TGTGCCAGCAGCCCATCTAGCGGGGGCGAGACCCAGTACTTC
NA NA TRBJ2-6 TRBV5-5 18 CASSLVDRSYSGANVLTF TGTGCCAGCAGCTTGGTTGACAGGTCCTACTCTGGGGCCAACGTCCTGACTTTC
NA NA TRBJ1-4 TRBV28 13 CASGAPGGEKLFF TGTGCCAGCGGAGCCCCGGGAGGTGAAAAACTGTTTTTT
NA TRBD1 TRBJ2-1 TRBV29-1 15 CSVGPPSGTGHEQFF TGCAGCGTTGGGCCCCCATCCGGGACAGGGCATGAGCAGTTCTTC
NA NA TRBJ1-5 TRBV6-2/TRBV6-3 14 CASSWGEGNQPQHF TGTGCCAGCAGTTGGGGGGAGGGCAATCAGCCCCAGCATTTT
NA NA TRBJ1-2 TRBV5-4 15 CASSQSADSGYGYTF TGTGCCAGCAGCCAAAGTGCGGACTCGGGCTATGGCTACACCTTC
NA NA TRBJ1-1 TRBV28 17 CASSTPGAQMWDTEAFF TGTGCCAGCAGCACTCCAGGGGCCCAAATGTGGGACACTGAAGCTTTCTTT
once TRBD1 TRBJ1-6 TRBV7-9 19 CASSRFQGTGGVVGSPLHF TGTGCCAGCAGCCGTTTTCAAGGGACAGGAGGGGTCGTAGGGTCACCCCTCCACTTT
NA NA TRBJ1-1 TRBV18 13 CASSPEVNTEAFF TGTGCCAGCTCACCTGAGGTGAACACTGAAGCTTTCTTT
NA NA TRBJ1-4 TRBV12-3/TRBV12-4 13 CASSRGSYEKLFF TGTGCCAGCAGTAGAGGTTCCTATGAAAAACTGTTTTTT
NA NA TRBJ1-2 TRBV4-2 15 CASSQDPTENYGYTF TGTGCCAGCAGCCAAGATCCTACAGAAAACTATGGCTACACCTTC
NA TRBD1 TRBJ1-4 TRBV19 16 CASSMGSGTGYEKLFF TGTGCCAGTAGTATGGGTTCCGGGACAGGGTATGAAAAACTGTTTTTT
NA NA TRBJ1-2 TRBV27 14 CASSPVRGPYGYTF TGTGCCAGCAGCCCAGTCAGGGGCCCCTATGGCTACACCTTC
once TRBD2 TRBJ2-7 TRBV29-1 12 CSARLAGYEQYF TGCAGCGCCAGACTAGCGGGCTACGAGCAGTACTTC
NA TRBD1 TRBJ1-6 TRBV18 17 CASSPNSFGTGGSPLHF TGTGCCAGCTCACCTAACTCATTCGGGACAGGGGGTTCACCCCTCCACTTT
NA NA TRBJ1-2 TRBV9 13 CASSVGTAYGYTF TGTGCCAGCAGCGTAGGAACAGCCTATGGCTACACCTTC
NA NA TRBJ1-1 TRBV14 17 CASSPLGAGAMNTEAFF TGTGCCAGCAGCCCCCTAGGGGCAGGGGCCATGAACACTGAAGCTTTCTTT
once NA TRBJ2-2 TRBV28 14 CASSLDRNTGELFF TGTGCCAGCAGTTTAGATAGGAACACCGGGGAGCTGTTTTTT
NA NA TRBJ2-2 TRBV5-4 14 CASSLARGTGELFF TGTGCCAGCAGCCTGGCACGGGGGACCGGGGAGCTGTTTTTT
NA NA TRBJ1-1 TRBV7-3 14 CASSLDGGDTEAFF TGTGCCAGCAGCTTAGATGGGGGGGACACTGAAGCTTTCTTT
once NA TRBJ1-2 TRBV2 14 CASSDPDRTYGYTF TGTGCCAGCAGTGACCCGGACAGAACCTATGGCTACACCTTC
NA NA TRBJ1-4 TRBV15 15 CATSRGGEEEEKLFF TGTGCCACCAGCAGAGGGGGCGAAGAAGAGGAAAAACTGTTTTTT
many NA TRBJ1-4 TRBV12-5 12 CASGRSNEKLFF TGTGCTAGTGGCCGGAGTAATGAAAAACTGTTTTTT
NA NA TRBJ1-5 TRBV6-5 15 CASSYGREDDQPQHF TGTGCCAGCAGTTACGGCAGGGAGGATGATCAGCCCCAGCATTTT
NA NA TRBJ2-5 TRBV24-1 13 CATSGGDQETQYF TGTGCCACCAGTGGGGGGGACCAAGAGACCCAGTACTTC
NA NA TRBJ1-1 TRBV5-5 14 CASSLQGRNTEAFF TGTGCCAGCAGCCTACAGGGACGGAACACTGAAGCTTTCTTT